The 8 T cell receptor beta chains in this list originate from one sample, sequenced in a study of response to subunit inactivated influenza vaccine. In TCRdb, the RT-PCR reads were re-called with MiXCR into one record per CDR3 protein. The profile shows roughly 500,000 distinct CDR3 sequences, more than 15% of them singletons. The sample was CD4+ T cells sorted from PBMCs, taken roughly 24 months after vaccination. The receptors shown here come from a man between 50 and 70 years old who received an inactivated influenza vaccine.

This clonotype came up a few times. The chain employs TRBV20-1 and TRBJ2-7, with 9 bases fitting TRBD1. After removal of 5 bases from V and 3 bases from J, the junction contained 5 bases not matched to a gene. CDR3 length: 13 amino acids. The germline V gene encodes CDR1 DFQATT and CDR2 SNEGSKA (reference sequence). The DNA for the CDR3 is TGCAGTGCTGGGGCGGGACAGGGCTACGAGCAGTACTTC. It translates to CSAGAGQGYEQYF.

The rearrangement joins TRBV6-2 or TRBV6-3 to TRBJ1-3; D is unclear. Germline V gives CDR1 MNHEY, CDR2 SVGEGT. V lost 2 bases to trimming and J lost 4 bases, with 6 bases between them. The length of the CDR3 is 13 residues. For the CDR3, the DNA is TGTGCCAGCAGTTACCGGGTCGGAAACACCATATATTTT. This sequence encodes CASSYRVGNTIYF.

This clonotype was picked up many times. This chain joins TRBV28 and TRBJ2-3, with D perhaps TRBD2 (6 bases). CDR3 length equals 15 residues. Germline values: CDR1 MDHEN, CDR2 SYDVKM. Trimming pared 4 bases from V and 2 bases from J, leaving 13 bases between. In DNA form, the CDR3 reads TGTGCCAGCAGTTCTTGGGGGACTTACACAGATACGCAGTATTTT. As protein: CASSSWGTYTDTQYF.

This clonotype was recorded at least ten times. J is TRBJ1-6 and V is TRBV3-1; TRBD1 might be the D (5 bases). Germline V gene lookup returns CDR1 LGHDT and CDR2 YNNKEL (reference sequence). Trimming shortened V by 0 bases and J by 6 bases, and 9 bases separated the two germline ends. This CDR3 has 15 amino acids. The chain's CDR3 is CASSQDFGGNSPLHF. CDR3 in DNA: TGTGCCAGCAGCCAAGATTTTGGGGGTAATTCACCCCTCCACTTT.

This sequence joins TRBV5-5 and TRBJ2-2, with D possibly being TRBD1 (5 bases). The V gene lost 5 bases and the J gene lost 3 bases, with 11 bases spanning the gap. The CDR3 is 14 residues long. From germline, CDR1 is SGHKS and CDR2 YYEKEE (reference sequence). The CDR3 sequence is CASSQQVDTGELFF. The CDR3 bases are TGTGCCAGCAGTCAACAGGTGGACACCGGGGAGCTGTTTTTT.

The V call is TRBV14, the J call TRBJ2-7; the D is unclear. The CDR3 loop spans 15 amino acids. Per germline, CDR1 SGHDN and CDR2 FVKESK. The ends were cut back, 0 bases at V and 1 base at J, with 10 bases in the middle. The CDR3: CASSQEARPSYEQYF. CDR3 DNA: TGTGCCAGCAGCCAAGAAGCCAGACCATCCTACGAGCAGTACTTC.

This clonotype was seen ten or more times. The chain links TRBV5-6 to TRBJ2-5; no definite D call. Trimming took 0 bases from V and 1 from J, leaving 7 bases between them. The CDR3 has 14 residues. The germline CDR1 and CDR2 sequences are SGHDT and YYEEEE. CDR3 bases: TGTGCCAGCAGCTTGGGTCACCTCCAAGAGACCCAGTACTTC. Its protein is CASSLGHLQETQYF.

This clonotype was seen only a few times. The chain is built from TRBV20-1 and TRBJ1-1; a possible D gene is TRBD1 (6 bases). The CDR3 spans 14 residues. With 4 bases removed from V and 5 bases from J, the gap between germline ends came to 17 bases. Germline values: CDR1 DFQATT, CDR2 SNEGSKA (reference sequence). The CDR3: CSATLEGGLTEAFF. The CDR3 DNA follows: TGCAGTGCTACCCTGGAGGGGGGTTTGACTGAAGCTTTCTTT.